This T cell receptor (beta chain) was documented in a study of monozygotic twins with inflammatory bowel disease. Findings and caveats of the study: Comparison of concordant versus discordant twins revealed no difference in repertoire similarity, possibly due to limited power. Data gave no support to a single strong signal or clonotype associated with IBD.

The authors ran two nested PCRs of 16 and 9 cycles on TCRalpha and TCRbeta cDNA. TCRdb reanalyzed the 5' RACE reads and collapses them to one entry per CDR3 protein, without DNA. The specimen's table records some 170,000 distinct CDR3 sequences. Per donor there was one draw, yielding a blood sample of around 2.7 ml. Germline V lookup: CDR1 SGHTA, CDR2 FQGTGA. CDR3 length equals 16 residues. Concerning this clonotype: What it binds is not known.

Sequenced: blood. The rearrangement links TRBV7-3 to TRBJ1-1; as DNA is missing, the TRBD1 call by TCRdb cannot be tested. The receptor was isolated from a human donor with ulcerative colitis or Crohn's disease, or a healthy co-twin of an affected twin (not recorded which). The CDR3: CASSPLIPGQGTEAFF. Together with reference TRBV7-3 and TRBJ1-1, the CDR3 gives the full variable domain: GAGVSQTPSNKVTEKGKYVELRCDPISGHTALYWYRQSLGQGPEFLIYFQGTGAADDSGLPNDRFFAVRPEGSVSTLKIQRTERGDSAVYLCASSPLIPGQGTEAFFGQGTRLTVV.